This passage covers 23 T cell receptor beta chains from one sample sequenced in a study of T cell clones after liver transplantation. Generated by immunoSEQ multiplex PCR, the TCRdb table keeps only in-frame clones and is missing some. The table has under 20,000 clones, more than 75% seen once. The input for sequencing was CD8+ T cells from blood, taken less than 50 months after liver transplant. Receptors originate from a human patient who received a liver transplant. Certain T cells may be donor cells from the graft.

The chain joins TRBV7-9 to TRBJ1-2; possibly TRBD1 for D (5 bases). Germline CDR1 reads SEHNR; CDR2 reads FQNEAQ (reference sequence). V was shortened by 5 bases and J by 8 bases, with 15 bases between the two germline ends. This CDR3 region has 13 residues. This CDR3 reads CASSPTGGFGYTF. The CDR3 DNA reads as TGTGCCAGCAGCCCCACCGGGGGGTTCGGCTACACCTTC.

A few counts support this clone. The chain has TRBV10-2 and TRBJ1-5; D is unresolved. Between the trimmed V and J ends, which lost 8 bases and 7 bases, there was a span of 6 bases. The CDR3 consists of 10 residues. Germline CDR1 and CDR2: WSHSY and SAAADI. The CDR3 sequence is CASGQQPQHF. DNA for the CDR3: TGCGCCAGCGGTCAGCAGCCCCAGCATTTT.

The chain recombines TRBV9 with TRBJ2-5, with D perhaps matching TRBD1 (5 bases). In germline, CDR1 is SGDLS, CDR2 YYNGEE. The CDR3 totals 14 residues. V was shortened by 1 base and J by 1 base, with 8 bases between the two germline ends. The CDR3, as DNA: TGTGCCAGCAGCGTACAGGGCTCCCAAGAGACCCAGTACTTC. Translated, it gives CASSVQGSQETQYF.

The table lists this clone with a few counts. The CDR3 region is CASSSPRMRTEAFF. As DNA, the CDR3 is TGTGCCAGCAGCTCGCCTAGGATGCGCACTGAAGCTTTCTTT. The V call is TRBV5-6, the J call TRBJ1-1; D remains unclear. Germline assignment: CDR1 SGHDT and CDR2 YYEEEE. Trimming shortened V by 3 bases and J by 4 bases, and 13 bases separated the two germline ends. The CDR3 is 14 residues long.

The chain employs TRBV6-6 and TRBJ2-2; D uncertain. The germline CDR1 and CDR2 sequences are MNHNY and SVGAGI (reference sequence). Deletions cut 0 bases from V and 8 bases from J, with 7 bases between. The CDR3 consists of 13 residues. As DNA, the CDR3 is TGTGCCAGCAGTTACTCGTTGGGGGGGGAGCTGTTTTTT. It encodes CASSYSLGGELFF.

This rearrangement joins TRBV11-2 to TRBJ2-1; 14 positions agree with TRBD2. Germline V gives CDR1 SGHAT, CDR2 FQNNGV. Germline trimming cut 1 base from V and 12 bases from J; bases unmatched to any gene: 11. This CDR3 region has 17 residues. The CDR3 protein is CASSLGLGLAGVTGQFF. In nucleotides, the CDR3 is TGTGCCAGCAGCTTAGGTCTGGGACTAGCGGGAGTAACTGGGCAGTTCTTC.

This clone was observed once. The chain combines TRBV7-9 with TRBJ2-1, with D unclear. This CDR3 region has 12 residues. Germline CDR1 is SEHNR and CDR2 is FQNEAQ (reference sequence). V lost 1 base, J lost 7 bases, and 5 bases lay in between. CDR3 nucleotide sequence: TGTGCCAGCAGCTTAGTTATTAATGAGCAGTTCTTC. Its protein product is CASSLVINEQFF.

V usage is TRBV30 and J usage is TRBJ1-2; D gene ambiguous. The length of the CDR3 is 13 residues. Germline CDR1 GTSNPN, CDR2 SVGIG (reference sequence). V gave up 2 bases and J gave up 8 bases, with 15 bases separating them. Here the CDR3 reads CAWSTGPSAGYTF. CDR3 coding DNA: TGTGCCTGGAGTACCGGTCCATCGGCCGGCTACACCTTC.

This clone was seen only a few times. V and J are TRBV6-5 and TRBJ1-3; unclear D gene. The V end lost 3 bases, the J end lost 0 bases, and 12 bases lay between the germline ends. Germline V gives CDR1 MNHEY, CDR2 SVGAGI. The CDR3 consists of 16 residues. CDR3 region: CASSYNVGDSGNTIYF. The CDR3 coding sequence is TGTGCCAGCAGTTATAACGTGGGCGACTCTGGAAACACCATATATTTT.

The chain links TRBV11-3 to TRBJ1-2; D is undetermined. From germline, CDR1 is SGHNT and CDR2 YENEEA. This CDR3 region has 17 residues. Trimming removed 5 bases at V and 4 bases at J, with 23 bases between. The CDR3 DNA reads TGTGCCAGCAGCCATAGCACCTATCTCGGAAAGACCTATGGCTACACCTTC. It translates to CASSHSTYLGKTYGYTF.

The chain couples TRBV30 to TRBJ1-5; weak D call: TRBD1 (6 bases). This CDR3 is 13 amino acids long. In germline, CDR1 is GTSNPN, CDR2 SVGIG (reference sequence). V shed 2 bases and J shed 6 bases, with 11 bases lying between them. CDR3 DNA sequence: TGTGCCTGGAGTAAGGGGGACGGTCAGCCCCAGCATTTT. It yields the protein CAWSKGDGQPQHF. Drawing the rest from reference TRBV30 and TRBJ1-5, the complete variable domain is SQTIHQWPATLVQPVGSPLSLECTVEGTSNPNLYWYRQAAGRGLQLLFYSVGIGQISSEVPQNLSASRPQDRQFILSSKKLLLSDSGFYLCAWSKGDGQPQHFGDGTRLSIL.

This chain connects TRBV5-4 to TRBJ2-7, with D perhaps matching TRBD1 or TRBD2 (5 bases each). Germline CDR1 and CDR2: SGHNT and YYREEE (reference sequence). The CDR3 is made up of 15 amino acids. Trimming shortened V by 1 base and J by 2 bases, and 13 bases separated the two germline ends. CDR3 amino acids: CASSLRVGPTYEQYF. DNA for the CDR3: TGTGCCAGCAGCTTGAGGGTGGGACCCACCTACGAGCAGTACTTC.

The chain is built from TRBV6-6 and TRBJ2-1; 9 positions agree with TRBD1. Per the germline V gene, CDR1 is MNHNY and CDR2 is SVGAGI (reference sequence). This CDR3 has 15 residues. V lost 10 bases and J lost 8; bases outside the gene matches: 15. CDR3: CATLMSGDRAHEQFF. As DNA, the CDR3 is TGTGCCACCCTCATGTCCGGGGACAGGGCCCATGAGCAGTTCTTC.

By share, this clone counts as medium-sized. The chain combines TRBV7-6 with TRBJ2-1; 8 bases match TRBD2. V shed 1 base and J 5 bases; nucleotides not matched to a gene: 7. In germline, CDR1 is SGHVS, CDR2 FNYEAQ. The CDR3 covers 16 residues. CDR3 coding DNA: TGTGCCAGCAGCTTAGGTTCGGGGGGGCTAGACAATGAGCAGTTCTTC. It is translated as CASSLGSGGLDNEQFF.

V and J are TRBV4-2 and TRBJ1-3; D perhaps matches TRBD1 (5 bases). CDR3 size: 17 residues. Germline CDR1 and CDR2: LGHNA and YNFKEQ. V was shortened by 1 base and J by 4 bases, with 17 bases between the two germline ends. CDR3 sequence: CASSQGGLWAEGNTIYF. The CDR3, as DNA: TGTGCCAGCAGCCAAGGGGGCCTCTGGGCCGAAGGAAACACCATATATTTT.

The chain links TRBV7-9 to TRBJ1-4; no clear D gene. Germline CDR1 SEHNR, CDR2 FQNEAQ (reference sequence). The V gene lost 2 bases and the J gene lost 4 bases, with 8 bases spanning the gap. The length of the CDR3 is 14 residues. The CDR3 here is CASSLFSRNEKLFF. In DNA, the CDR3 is TGTGCCAGCAGCTTATTCAGCCGTAATGAAAAACTGTTTTTT.

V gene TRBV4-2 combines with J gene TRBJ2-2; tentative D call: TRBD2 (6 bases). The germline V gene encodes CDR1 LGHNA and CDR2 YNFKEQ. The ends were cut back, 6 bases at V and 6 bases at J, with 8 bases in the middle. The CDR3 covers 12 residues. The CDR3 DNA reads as TGTGCCAGCAGGGAGGGAGCCGGGGAGCTGTTTTTT. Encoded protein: CASREGAGELFF.

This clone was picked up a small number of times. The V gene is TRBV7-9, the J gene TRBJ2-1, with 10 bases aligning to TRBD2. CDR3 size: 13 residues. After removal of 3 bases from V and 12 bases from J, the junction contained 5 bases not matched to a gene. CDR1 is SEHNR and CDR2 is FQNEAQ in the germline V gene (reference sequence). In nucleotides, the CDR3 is TGTGCCAGCAGCTTGGGACTAGCGCCGCCGCAGTTCTTC. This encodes CASSLGLAPPQFF. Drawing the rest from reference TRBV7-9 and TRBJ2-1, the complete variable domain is DTGVSQNPRHKITKRGQNVTFRCDPISEHNRLYWYRQTLGQGPEFLTYFQNEAQLEKSRLLSDRFSAERPKGSFSTLEIQRTEQGDSAMYLCASSLGLAPPQFFGPGTRLTVL.

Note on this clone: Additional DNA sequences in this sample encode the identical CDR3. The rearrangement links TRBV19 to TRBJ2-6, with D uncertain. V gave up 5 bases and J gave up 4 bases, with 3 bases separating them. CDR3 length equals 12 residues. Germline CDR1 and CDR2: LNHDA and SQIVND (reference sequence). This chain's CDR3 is CASSLGANVLTF. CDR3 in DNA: TGTGCCAGTAGTTTGGGGGCCAACGTCCTGACTTTC.

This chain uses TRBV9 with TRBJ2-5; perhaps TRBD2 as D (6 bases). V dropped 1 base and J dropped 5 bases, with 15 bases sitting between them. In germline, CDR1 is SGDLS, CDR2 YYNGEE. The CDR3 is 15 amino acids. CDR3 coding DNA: TGTGCCAGCAGCGTAAGGGACTCGGCCTTGGAGACCCAGTACTTC. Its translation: CASSVRDSALETQYF.

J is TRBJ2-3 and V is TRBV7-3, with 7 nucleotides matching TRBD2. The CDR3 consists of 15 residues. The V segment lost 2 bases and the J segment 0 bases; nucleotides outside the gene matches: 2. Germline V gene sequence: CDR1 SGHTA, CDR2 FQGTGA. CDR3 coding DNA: TGTGCCAGCAGCTTAGCGGGGGTCAGCACAGATACGCAGTATTTT. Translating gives CASSLAGVSTDTQYF.

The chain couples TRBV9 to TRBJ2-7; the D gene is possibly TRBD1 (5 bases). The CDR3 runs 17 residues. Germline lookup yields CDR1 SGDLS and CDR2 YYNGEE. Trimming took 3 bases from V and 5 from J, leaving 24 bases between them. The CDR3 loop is CASSAPRERLPADEQYF. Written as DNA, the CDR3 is TGTGCCAGCAGCGCTCCCAGGGAAAGACTTCCGGCGGACGAGCAGTACTTC.

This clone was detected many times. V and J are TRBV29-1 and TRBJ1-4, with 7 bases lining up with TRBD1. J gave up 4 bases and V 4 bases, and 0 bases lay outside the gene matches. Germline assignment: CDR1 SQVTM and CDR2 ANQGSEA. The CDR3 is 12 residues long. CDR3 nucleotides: TGCAGCGTTGCAGGGGGTAATGAAAAACTGTTTTTT. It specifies CSVAGGNEKLFF.